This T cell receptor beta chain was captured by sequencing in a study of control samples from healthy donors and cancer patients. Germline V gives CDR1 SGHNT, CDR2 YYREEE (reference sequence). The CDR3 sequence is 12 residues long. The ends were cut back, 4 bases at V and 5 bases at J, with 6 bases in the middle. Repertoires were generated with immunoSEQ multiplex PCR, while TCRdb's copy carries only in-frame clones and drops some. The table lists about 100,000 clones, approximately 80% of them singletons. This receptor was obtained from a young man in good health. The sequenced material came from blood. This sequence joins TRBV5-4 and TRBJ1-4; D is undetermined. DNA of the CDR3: TGTGCCAGCAGCCGGGAAAATGAAAAACTGTTTTTT. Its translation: CASSRENEKLFF. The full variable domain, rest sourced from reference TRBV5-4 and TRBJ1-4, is ETGVTQSPTHLIKTRGQQVTLRCSSQSGHNTVSWYQQALGQGPQFIFQYYREEENGRGNFPPRFSGLQFPNYSSELNVNALELDDSALYLCASSRENEKLFFGSGTQLSVL.